The 30 T cell receptor beta chains below all came from one sample that was sequenced in a study of blood T cell repertoires in COVID-19. Here immunoSEQ multiplex PCR was the method, and the copy in TCRdb shows in-frame clones only, minus some. The data hold around 45,000 clones, with roughly nine tenths observed a single time. The sequencing sample was made of peripheral blood. The receptors were sampled from a human donor in a cohort sampled during active COVID-19.

This chain joins TRBV11-3 and TRBJ2-1; TRBD2 agrees at 13 bases. This CDR3 spans 15 amino acids. The germline V gene encodes CDR1 SGHNT and CDR2 YENEEA. The V segment lost 5 bases and the J segment 6 bases; nucleotides outside the gene matches: 4. The CDR3 DNA is TGTGCCAGCAGCCTAACTAGCGGGGGGGTCAATGAGCAGTTCTTC. This codes for CASSLTSGGVNEQFF.

CDR3 DNA: TGTGCCAGCAGCTTGAGGAGGGTCCCAAACAATGAGCAGTTCTTC. Its translation is CASSLRRVPNNEQFF. The V and J genes are TRBV5-4 and TRBJ2-1, with a weak D call TRBD2 (6 bases). Germline assignment: CDR1 SGHNT and CDR2 YYREEE (reference sequence). The V end was cut by 1 base, the J end by 5 bases, with 13 bases between. The CDR3 has 15 residues.

The gene calls are TRBV4-3 and TRBJ2-1; 8 bases are shared with TRBD2. The CDR3 spans 16 residues. Germline CDR1 is LGHNA and CDR2 is YSLEER. The J segment lost 8 bases and the V segment lost 0 bases, leaving 9 bases of the junction unmatched. The CDR3 loop is CASSQDQSGGGDEQFF. CDR3 in DNA: TGCGCCAGCAGCCAAGATCAAAGCGGGGGCGGGGATGAGCAGTTCTTC.

The rearrangement joins TRBV5-1 to TRBJ2-3; D ambiguous. Trimming took off 2 bases at V and 7 bases at J, with 11 bases between the two ends. The CDR3 contains 13 residues. The germline V gene has CDR1 SGHRS and CDR2 YFSETQ. The CDR3 loop is CASSFSTDNTQYF. The CDR3 nucleotides read TGCGCCAGCAGCTTTTCCACTGATAATACGCAGTATTTT.

The chain links TRBV13 to TRBJ1-6, with a weak D call TRBD1 (5 bases). The V end lost 0 bases, the J end lost 13 bases, and 16 bases lay between the germline ends. There are 15 residues in the CDR3. Germline assignment: CDR1 PRHDT and CDR2 FYEKMQ (reference sequence). This CDR3 reads CASSLGQDTPVPLHF. CDR3 nucleotide sequence: TGTGCCAGCAGCTTAGGCCAGGACACACCGGTCCCCCTCCACTTT.

V gene TRBV4-2 combines with J gene TRBJ1-2; possibly TRBD1 for D (5 bases). CDR1 and CDR2 from the germline V gene are LGHNA and YNFKEQ. The V end lost 4 bases, the J end lost 4 bases, and 13 bases lay between the germline ends. The CDR3 contains 14 residues. The CDR3 sequence is CASSPGREGYGYTF. The CDR3 bases are TGTGCCAGCAGCCCGGGCAGGGAGGGCTATGGCTACACCTTC.

In its sample, this clone was seen once. The chain combines TRBV2 with TRBJ2-2, with unresolved D. CDR3 length: 14 amino acids. Germline V gene lookup returns CDR1 SNHLY and CDR2 FYNNEI. Between the trimmed V and J ends, which lost 7 bases and 0 bases, there was a span of 9 bases. CDR3 amino acids: CASIKRSNTGELFF. In DNA form, the CDR3 reads TGTGCCAGCATTAAGCGCTCGAACACCGGGGAGCTGTTTTTT.

The chain recombines TRBV2 with TRBJ2-3; no reliable D call. Germline values: CDR1 SNHLY, CDR2 FYNNEI. V lost 2 bases and J lost 2, with 11 bases in between. CDR3 size: 15 residues. CDR3 DNA sequence: TGTGCCAGCAGTGAAAGAAAGCCCCCCACAGATACGCAGTATTTT. Protein sequence: CASSERKPPTDTQYF.

This sequence joins TRBV5-4 and TRBJ1-1; unclear D gene. V dropped 2 bases and J dropped 0 bases, with 11 bases sitting between them. This CDR3 comprises 15 residues. Germline CDR1 and CDR2: SGHNT and YYREEE (reference sequence). CDR3 protein: CASSLRRMMNTEAFF. The DNA of the CDR3 is TGTGCCAGCAGCTTACGGCGGATGATGAACACTGAAGCTTTCTTT.

J is TRBJ2-7 and V is TRBV5-1, with TRBD2 matching 11 bases. Germline CDR1 is SGHRS and CDR2 is YFSETQ. Unmatched junction bases numbered 9, after V lost 0 bases and J lost 4 bases. The CDR3 contains 17 residues. CDR3 amino acids: CASSLGETSGVLYEQYF. The CDR3 DNA follows: TGCGCCAGCAGCTTGGGGGAGACTAGCGGGGTTCTATACGAGCAGTACTTC.

This clone was seen a handful of times. The genes are TRBV6-5 and TRBJ1-5; 7 bases are a match to TRBD1. CDR1 and CDR2 from the germline V gene are MNHEY and SVGAGI. V was clipped by 0 bases and J by 4 bases; unmatched bases: 3. The CDR3 runs 15 residues. The CDR3 region has the DNA TGTGCCAGCAGTTACTCCAACAGGGGTAATCAGCCCCAGCATTTT. Translated, it gives CASSYSNRGNQPQHF.

V and J are TRBV10-3 and TRBJ1-5; D remains unclear. The CDR3 spans 14 residues. V shed 3 bases and J shed 7 bases, with 13 bases lying between them. Germline V lookup: CDR1 ENHRY, CDR2 SYGVKD. The CDR3 sequence: CAISDRLEGQPQHF. CDR3 sequence (DNA): TGTGCCATCAGTGATAGGCTTGAGGGCCAGCCCCAGCATTTT.

The chain couples TRBV4-3 to TRBJ1-1; 7 positions agree with TRBD1. The CDR3 has 15 residues. Germline CDR1 LGHNA, CDR2 YSLEER. The ends lost 0 bases at V and 5 bases at J; junction bases unmatched: 6. CDR3 protein: CASSQDTGAGTEAFF. CDR3 sequence (DNA): TGCGCCAGCAGCCAAGATACAGGGGCTGGTACTGAAGCTTTCTTT.

This clone appeared a single time. J is TRBJ2-5 and V is TRBV3-1 (or the pseudogene TRBV3-2), with D perhaps TRBD1 (5 bases). The CDR3 totals 15 residues. CDR1 is LGHDT and CDR2 is YNNKEL in the germline V gene (reference sequence). The V end was cut by 1 base, the J end by 5 bases, with 14 bases between. The CDR3 loop is CASSQATVAGETQYF. The CDR3, as DNA: TGTGCCAGCAGCCAAGCGACGGTGGCAGGGGAGACCCAGTACTTC.

The CDR3 spells CASSRVQGNTGELFF. The CDR3 nucleotides are TGTGCCAGCAGCCGTGTACAGGGGAACACCGGGGAGCTGTTTTTT. This sequence joins TRBV11-2 and TRBJ2-2; tentatively, D is TRBD1 (6 bases). The CDR3 extends over 15 amino acids. The germline V and J ends were trimmed by 5 bases and 1 base, with 11 bases remaining between them. The germline V gene has CDR1 SGHAT and CDR2 FQNNGV.

The chain couples TRBV9 to TRBJ2-1; D remains unclear. The CDR3 is made up of 15 amino acids. Germline V gene data show CDR1 as SGDLS and CDR2 as YYNGEE. V was shortened by 4 bases and J by 0 bases, with 11 bases between the two germline ends. The CDR3 bases are TGTGCCAGCAGCTCAGGATCCTCCTCCTACAATGAGCAGTTCTTC. This encodes CASSSGSSSYNEQFF. The variable domain in full, completed from reference TRBV9 and TRBJ2-1, reads DSGVTQTPKHLITATGQRVTLRCSPRSGDLSVYWYQQSLDQGLQFLIQYYNGEERAKGNILERFSAQQFPDLHSELNLSSLELGDSALYFCASSSGSSSYNEQFFGPGTRLTVL.

The V and J genes are TRBV28 and TRBJ1-1; maybe TRBD1 (6 bases). V shed 6 bases and J shed 1 base, with 9 bases lying between them. Germline loops: CDR1 MDHEN, CDR2 SYDVKM. The CDR3 length is 13 residues. The CDR3 DNA is TGTGCCAGCAGCCTGACAGGGAACACTGAAGCTTTCTTT. Amino acids: CASSLTGNTEAFF.

The chain recombines TRBV7-3 with TRBJ1-2; 10 bases fit TRBD1. The CDR3 is 18 residues long. Germline assignment: CDR1 SGHTA and CDR2 FQGTGA. J was trimmed by 0 bases and V by 3 bases; bases with no gene match: 10. The CDR3: CASSFNRDRGKANYGYTF. CDR3 nucleotides: TGTGCCAGCAGCTTCAACCGGGACAGGGGTAAAGCTAACTATGGCTACACCTTC. The complete variable domain, with remaining parts taken from reference TRBV7-3 and TRBJ1-2, reads GAGVSQTPSNKVTEKGKYVELRCDPISGHTALYWYRQSLGQGPEFLIYFQGTGAADDSGLPNDRFFAVRPEGSVSTLKIQRTERGDSAVYLCASSFNRDRGKANYGYTFGSGTRLTVV.

The chain recombines TRBV24-1 with TRBJ2-1; D not certain. Trimming stripped 4 bases from V and 0 bases from J, with 9 bases between. This CDR3 has 15 amino acids. The V gene's germline CDR1 is KGHDR and CDR2 SFDVKD. CDR3 sequence reads: CATSDPTHSYNEQFF. The CDR3 coding sequence is TGTGCCACCAGTGACCCGACACACTCCTACAATGAGCAGTTCTTC.

The chain recombines TRBV10-1 with TRBJ1-1, with D uncertain. Per germline, CDR1 WNHNN and CDR2 SYGVQD (reference sequence). The CDR3 length is 15 residues. V lost 8 bases and J 1 base, leaving 17 bases between the germline ends. This CDR3 is CASQRGESKNTEAFF. Here the CDR3 DNA reads TGCGCCAGCCAGCGCGGTGAAAGTAAGAACACTGAAGCTTTCTTT.

This rearrangement joins TRBV29-1 to TRBJ2-5, with TRBD2 as a possible D gene (6 bases). From germline, CDR1 is SQVTM and CDR2 ANQGSEA. V was shortened by 1 base and J by 2 bases, with 11 bases between the two germline ends. The CDR3 length is 14 residues. The CDR3 protein is CSVEVLGGQETQYF. CDR3 nucleotides: TGCAGCGTTGAAGTGCTTGGGGGGCAAGAGACCCAGTACTTC.

The V call is TRBV7-9, the J call TRBJ2-3, with D possibly matching TRBD1 (6 bases). CDR1 and CDR2 (germline): SEHNR, FQNEAQ (reference sequence). This CDR3 comprises 14 residues. V lost 5 bases, J lost 2 bases, and 11 bases lay in between. CDR3 nucleotide sequence: TGTGCCAGCAGCGGCAGGGGCTCCACAGATACGCAGTATTTT. Translated, it gives CASSGRGSTDTQYF.

In its sample, this clone was seen once. V is TRBV28 and J is TRBJ1-5; the match to TRBD1 covers 8 bases. Germline values: CDR1 MDHEN, CDR2 SYDVKM. This CDR3 comprises 15 residues. Trimming cost V 6 bases and J 2 bases; bases outside gene matches: 6. In DNA, the CDR3 is TGTGCCAGCAGATTTCAGACAGGGGGCAATCAGCCCCAGCATTTT. The encoded protein is CASRFQTGGNQPQHF.

The rearrangement links TRBV7-3 to TRBJ2-2; 10 bases agree with TRBD1. J was trimmed by 9 bases and V by 5 bases; bases with no gene match: 9. This CDR3 contains 15 residues. Germline V CDR1 and CDR2: SGHTA, FQGTGA. The CDR3 region is CASSPGTGAIRELFF. CDR3 DNA: TGTGCCAGCAGCCCCGGGACAGGGGCTATCAGGGAGCTGTTTTTT.

The V and J genes are TRBV19 and TRBJ1-2; possibly TRBD1 for D (6 bases). The germline CDR1 and CDR2 sequences are LNHDA and SQIVND (reference sequence). The CDR3 spans 12 residues. The germline V and J ends were trimmed by 7 bases and 4 bases, with 10 bases remaining between them. The DNA for the CDR3 is TGTGCCAGTATAGGACAGCTCTATGGCTACACCTTC. Its protein product is CASIGQLYGYTF. The full variable domain, in which reference TRBV19 and TRBJ1-2 provide the parts outside the CDR3, is DGGITQSPKYLFRKEGQNVTLSCEQNLNHDAMYWYRQDPGQGLRLIYYSQIVNDFQKGDIAEGYSVSREKKESFPLTVTSAQKNPTAFYLCASIGQLYGYTFGSGTRLTVV.

The chain combines TRBV3-1 (or the pseudogene TRBV3-2) with TRBJ2-5; D uncertain. V lost 4 bases and J lost 7, with 10 bases in between. The CDR3 length is 12 residues. In germline, CDR1 is LGHDT, CDR2 YNNKEL (reference sequence). The CDR3 reads CASSPGVGTQYF. CDR3 bases: TGTGCCAGCAGCCCAGGTGTAGGGACCCAGTACTTC.

This rearrangement joins TRBV6-5 to TRBJ2-7; a possible D gene is TRBD1 (6 bases). Germline-derived CDR1 and CDR2 are MNHEY and SVGAGI. V shed 8 bases and J shed 3 bases, with 14 bases lying between them. CDR3 length: 13 amino acids. The CDR3 spells CASGQSSGYEQYF. The CDR3 DNA follows: TGTGCCAGCGGACAGTCCTCGGGCTACGAGCAGTACTTC.

The chain has TRBV19 and TRBJ1-1; TRBD1 might be the D (6 bases). Germline loops: CDR1 LNHDA, CDR2 SQIVND (reference sequence). The CDR3 extends over 14 amino acids. The ends were cut back, 7 bases at V and 4 bases at J, with 16 bases in the middle. The CDR3 DNA reads as TGTGCCAGTATGTGGGGCAGGGGCGGCACTGAAGCTTTCTTT. It yields the protein CASMWGRGGTEAFF. Full variable domain (remainder filled in from reference TRBV19 and TRBJ1-1): DGGITQSPKYLFRKEGQNVTLSCEQNLNHDAMYWYRQDPGQGLRLIYYSQIVNDFQKGDIAEGYSVSREKKESFPLTVTSAQKNPTAFYLCASMWGRGGTEAFFGQGTRLTVV.

The chain couples TRBV19 to TRBJ1-2, with 9 bases aligning to TRBD1. The CDR3 totals 15 residues. V dropped 7 bases and J dropped 4; count of bases not matched to a gene: 10. Per germline, CDR1 LNHDA and CDR2 SQIVND (reference sequence). CDR3 sequence (DNA): TGTGCCAGTACCCCTCTGCGGACAGGGGCCTATGGCTACACCTTC. It is translated as CASTPLRTGAYGYTF.

This clone has more than one count but fewer than ten. The genes are TRBV2 and TRBJ1-1; TRBD1 agrees at 7 bases. V lost 8 bases and J lost 9; bases outside the gene matches: 15. The CDR3 is made up of 14 amino acids. Germline CDR1 and CDR2: SNHLY and FYNNEI. The CDR3 sequence: CASETKTGFRQAFF. In nucleotides, the CDR3 is TGTGCCAGCGAGACCAAGACAGGGTTCCGGCAAGCTTTCTTT. Drawing the rest from reference TRBV2 and TRBJ1-1, the complete variable domain is EPEVTQTPSHQVTQMGQEVILRCVPISNHLYFYWYRQILGQKVEFLVSFYNNEISEKSEIFDDQFSVERPDGSNFTLKIRSTKLEDSAMYFCASETKTGFRQAFFGQGTRLTVV.